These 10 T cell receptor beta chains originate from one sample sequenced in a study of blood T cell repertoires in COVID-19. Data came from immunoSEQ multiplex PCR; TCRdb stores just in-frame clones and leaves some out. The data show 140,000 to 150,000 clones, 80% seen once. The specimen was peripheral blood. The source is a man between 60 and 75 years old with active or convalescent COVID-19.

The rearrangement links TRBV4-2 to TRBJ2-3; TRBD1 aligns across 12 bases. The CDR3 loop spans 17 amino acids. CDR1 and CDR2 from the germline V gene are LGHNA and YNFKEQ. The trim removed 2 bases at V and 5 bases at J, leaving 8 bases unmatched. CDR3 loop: CASSQRGQGASGDTQYF. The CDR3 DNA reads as TGTGCCAGCAGCCAAAGGGGACAGGGGGCTAGTGGAGATACGCAGTATTTT.

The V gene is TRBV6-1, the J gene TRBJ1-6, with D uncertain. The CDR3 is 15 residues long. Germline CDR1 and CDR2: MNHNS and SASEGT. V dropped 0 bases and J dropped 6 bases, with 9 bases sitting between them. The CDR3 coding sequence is TGTGCCAGCAGTGAAGCTCGGTTCGGTAATTCACCCCTCCACTTT. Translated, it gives CASSEARFGNSPLHF.

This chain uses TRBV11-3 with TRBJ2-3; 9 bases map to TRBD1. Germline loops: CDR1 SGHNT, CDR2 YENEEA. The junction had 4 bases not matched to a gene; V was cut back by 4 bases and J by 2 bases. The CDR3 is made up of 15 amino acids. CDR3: CASSSGQGPTDTQYF. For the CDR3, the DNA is TGTGCCAGCAGCTCGGGACAGGGCCCCACAGATACGCAGTATTTT.

CDR3 in amino acids: CATSDRYRQGADEQFF. The DNA of the CDR3 is TGTGCCACCAGTGATCGGTACCGACAGGGGGCGGATGAGCAGTTCTTC. The chain couples TRBV24-1 to TRBJ2-1; 10 bases align to TRBD1. The CDR3 loop spans 16 amino acids. Germline assignment: CDR1 KGHDR and CDR2 SFDVKD. V gave up 3 bases and J gave up 8 bases; unmatched junction bases: 9.

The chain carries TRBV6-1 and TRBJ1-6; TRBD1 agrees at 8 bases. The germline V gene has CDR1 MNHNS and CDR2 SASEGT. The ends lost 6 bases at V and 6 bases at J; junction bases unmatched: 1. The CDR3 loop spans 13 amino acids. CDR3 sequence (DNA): TGTGCCAGCAGCAGGGGGCTTAATTCACCCCTCCACTTT. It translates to CASSRGLNSPLHF.

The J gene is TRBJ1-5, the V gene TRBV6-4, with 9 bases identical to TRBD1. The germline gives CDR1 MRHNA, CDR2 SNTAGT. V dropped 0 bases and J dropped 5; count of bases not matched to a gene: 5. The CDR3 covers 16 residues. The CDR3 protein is CASSDSGTGRHQPQHF. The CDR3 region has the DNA TGTGCCAGCAGTGACTCGGGGACAGGGAGGCATCAGCCCCAGCATTTT.

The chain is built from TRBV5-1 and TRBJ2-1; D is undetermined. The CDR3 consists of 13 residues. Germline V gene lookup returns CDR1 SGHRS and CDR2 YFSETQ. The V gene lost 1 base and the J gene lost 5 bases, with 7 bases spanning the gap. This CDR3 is CASSLFVDNEQFF. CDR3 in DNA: TGCGCCAGCAGCTTGTTTGTCGACAATGAGCAGTTCTTC.

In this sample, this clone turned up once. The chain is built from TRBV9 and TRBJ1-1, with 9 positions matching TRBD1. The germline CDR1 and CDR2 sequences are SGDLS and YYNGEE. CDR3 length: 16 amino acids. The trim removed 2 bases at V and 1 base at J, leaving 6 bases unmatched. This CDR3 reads CASSVGTGLGNTEAFF. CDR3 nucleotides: TGTGCCAGCAGCGTGGGGACAGGGTTAGGGAACACTGAAGCTTTCTTT. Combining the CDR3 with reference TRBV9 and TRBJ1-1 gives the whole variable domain DSGVTQTPKHLITATGQRVTLRCSPRSGDLSVYWYQQSLDQGLQFLIQYYNGEERAKGNILERFSAQQFPDLHSELNLSSLELGDSALYFCASSVGTGLGNTEAFFGQGTRLTVV.

CDR3 loop: CASSRWGPTGAGNTIYF. CDR3 coding DNA: TGTGCCAGCAGCCGATGGGGCCCGACAGGGGCTGGAAACACCATATATTTT. The chain is built from TRBV5-8 and TRBJ1-3; 8 bases agree with TRBD1. CDR1 is SGHTS, CDR2 YDEGEE, per germline. The V and J ends lost 4 bases and 2 bases, in that order; junction bases with no gene match: 11. This CDR3 is built from 17 residues.

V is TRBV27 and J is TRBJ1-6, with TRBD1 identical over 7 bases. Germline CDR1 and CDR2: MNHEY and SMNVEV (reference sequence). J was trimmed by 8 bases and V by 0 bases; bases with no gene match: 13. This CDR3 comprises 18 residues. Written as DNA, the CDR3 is TGTGCCAGCAGTTTATCCTCTGGGACGGGTAGGGGGCATTCACCCCTCCACTTT. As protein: CASSLSSGTGRGHSPLHF.